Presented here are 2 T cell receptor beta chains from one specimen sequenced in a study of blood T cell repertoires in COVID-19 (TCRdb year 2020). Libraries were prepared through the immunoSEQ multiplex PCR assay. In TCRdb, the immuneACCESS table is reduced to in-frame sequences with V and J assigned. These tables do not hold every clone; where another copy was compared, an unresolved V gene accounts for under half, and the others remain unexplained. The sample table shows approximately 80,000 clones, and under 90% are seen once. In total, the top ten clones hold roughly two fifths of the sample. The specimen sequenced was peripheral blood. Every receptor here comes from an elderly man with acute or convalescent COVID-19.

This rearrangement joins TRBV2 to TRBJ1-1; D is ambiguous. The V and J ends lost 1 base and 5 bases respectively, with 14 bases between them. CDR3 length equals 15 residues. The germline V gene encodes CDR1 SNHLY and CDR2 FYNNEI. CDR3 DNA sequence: TGTGCCAGCAGTGAAGAAGGTAACAGCGGGACTGAAGCTTTCTTT. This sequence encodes CASSEEGNSGTEAFF.

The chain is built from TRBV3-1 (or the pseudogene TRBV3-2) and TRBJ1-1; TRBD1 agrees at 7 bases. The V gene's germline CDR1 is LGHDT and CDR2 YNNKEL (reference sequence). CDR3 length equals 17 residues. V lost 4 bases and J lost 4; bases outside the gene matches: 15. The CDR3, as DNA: TGTGCCAGCAGCCGGAACAACCTACAGGGGCGGGGCACTGAAGCTTTCTTT. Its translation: CASSRNNLQGRGTEAFF.